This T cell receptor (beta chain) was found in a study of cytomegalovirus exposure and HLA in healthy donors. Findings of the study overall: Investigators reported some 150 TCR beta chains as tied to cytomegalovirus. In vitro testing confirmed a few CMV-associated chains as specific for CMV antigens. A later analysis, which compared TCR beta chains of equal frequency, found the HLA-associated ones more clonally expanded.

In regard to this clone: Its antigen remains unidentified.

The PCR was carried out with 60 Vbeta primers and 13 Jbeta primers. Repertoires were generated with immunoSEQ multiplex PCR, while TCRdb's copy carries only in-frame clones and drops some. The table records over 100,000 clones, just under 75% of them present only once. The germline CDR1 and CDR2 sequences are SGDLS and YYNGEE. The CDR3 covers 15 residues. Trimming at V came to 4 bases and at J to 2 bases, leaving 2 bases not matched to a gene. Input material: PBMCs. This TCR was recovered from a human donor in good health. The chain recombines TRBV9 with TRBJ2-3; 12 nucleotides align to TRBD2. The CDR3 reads CASSSSGGDTDTQYF. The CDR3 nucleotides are TGTGCCAGCAGCTCTAGCGGGGGGGACACAGATACGCAGTATTTT.